This T cell receptor beta chain was sequenced in a study of blood T cell repertoires in COVID-19. V trimming: 2 bases; J trimming: 10 bases; junction bases outside the gene matches: 10. Germline CDR1 reads MNHEY; CDR2 reads SVGAGI. CDR3 size: 16 residues. The study drew participants aged about 18 to 89 years from around 24 US areas. Recovered status applied to Cohort 3 donors who had two consecutive negative PCRs. It also applied to those with clearance or with symptom resolution. The repertoire was sequenced with immunoSEQ multiplex PCR; TCRdb's copy has only in-frame clones and lacks some. The sample holds roughly 330,000 clones; about 90% are singletons and the top ten take 5.3%.

This clonotype was sampled from a woman in her 30s who had recovered from COVID-19. This chain connects TRBV6-5 to TRBJ1-6; 8 bases line up with TRBD1. The sample consisted of PBMCs or T cells enriched from blood (not recorded which). The CDR3, as DNA: TGTGCCAGCAGTTACCTTGGACAGGGACGGTACTCACCCCTCCACTTT. Its protein product is CASSYLGQGRYSPLHF.